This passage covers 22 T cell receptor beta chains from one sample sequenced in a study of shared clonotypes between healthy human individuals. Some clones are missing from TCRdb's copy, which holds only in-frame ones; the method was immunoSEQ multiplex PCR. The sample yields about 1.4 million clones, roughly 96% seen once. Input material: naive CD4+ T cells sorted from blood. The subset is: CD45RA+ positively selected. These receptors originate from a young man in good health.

DNA of the CDR3: TGTGCCAGCAGCGCGCCAGGGGCCTATGGCTACACCTTC. It codes for CASSAPGAYGYTF. The rearrangement uses TRBV2 and TRBJ1-2, with D perhaps TRBD1 (6 bases). Germline V gene lookup returns CDR1 SNHLY and CDR2 FYNNEI. V dropped 6 bases and J dropped 4 bases, with 12 bases sitting between them. This CDR3 has 13 amino acids.

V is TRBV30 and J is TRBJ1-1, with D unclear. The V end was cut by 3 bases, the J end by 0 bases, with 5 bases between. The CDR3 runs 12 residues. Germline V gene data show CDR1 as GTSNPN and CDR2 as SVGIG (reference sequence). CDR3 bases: TGTGCCTGGAGGGAGATGAACACTGAAGCTTTCTTT. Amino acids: CAWREMNTEAFF.

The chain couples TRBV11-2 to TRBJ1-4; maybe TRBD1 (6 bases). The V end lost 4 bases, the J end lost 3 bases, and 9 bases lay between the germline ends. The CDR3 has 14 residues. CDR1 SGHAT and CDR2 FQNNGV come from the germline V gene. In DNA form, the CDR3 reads TGTGCCAGCAGCTCGGGACACCCTAATGAAAAACTGTTTTTT. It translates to CASSSGHPNEKLFF. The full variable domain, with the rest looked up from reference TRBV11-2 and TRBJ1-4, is EAGVAQSPRYKIIEKRQSVAFWCNPISGHATLYWYQQILGQGPKLLIQFQNNGVVDDSQLPKDRFSAERLKGVDSTLKIQPAKLEDSAVYLCASSSGHPNEKLFFGSGTQLSVL.

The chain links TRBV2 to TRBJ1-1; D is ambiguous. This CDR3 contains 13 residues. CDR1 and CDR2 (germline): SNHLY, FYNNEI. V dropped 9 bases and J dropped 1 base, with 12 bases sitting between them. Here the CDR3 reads CARSTSGNTEAFF. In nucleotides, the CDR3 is TGTGCCAGAAGCACGTCTGGGAACACTGAAGCTTTCTTT.

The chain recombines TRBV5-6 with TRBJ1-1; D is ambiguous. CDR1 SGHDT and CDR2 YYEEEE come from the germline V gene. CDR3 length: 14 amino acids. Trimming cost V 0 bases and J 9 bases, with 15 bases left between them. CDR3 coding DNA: TGTGCCAGCAGCTTGGGAGCAGGAACGGTAAAAGCTTTCTTT. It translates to CASSLGAGTVKAFF. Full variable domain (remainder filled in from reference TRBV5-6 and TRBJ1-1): DAGVTQSPTHLIKTRGQQVTLRCSPKSGHDTVSWYQQALGQGPQFIFQYYEEEERQRGNFPDRFSGHQFPNYSSELNVNALLLGDSALYLCASSLGAGTVKAFFGQGTRLTVV.

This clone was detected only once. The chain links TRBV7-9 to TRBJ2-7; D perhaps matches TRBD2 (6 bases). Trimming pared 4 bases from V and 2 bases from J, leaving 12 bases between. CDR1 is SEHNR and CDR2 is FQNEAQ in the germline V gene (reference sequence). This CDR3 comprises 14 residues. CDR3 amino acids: CASSSRDWTYEQYF. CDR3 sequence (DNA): TGTGCCAGCAGCTCGCGGGACTGGACCTACGAGCAGTACTTC.

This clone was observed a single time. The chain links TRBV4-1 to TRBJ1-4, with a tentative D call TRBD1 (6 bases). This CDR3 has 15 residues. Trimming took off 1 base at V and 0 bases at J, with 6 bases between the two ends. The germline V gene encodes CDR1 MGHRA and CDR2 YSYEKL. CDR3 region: CASSQGTATNEKLFF. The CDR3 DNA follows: TGCGCCAGCAGCCAAGGGACAGCAACTAATGAAAAACTGTTTTTT.

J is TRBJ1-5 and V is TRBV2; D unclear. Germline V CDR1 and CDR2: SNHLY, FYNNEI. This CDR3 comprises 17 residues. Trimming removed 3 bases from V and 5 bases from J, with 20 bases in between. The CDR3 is CASSDEFAVSKDQPQHF. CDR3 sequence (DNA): TGTGCCAGCAGTGACGAGTTTGCCGTTTCCAAAGATCAGCCCCAGCATTTT.

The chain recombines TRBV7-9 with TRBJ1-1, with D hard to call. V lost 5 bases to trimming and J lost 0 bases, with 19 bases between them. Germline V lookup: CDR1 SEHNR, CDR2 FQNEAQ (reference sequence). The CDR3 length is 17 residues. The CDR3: CASSPPTWALMNTEAFF. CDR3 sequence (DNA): TGTGCCAGCAGCCCCCCGACCTGGGCGTTAATGAACACTGAAGCTTTCTTT. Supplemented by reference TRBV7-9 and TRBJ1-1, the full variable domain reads DTGVSQNPRHKITKRGQNVTFRCDPISEHNRLYWYRQTLGQGPEFLTYFQNEAQLEKSRLLSDRFSAERPKGSFSTLEIQRTEQGDSAMYLCASSPPTWALMNTEAFFGQGTRLTVV.

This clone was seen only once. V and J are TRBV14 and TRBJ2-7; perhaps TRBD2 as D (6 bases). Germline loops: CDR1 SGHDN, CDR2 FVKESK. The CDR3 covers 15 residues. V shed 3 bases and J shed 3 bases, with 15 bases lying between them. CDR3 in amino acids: CASSHSGSWSYEQYF. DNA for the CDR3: TGTGCCAGCAGCCATTCCGGGAGTTGGAGCTACGAGCAGTACTTC.

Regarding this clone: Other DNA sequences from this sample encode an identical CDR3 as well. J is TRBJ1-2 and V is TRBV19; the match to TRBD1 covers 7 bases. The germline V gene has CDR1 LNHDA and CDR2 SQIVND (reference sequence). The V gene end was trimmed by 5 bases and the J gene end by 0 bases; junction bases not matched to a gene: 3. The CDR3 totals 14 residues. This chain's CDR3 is CASSRGTANYGYTF. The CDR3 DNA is TGTGCCAGTAGTCGTGGGACAGCTAACTATGGCTACACCTTC. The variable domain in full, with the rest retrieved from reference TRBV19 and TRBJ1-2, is DGGITQSPKYLFRKEGQNVTLSCEQNLNHDAMYWYRQDPGQGLRLIYYSQIVNDFQKGDIAEGYSVSREKKESFPLTVTSAQKNPTAFYLCASSRGTANYGYTFGSGTRLTVV.

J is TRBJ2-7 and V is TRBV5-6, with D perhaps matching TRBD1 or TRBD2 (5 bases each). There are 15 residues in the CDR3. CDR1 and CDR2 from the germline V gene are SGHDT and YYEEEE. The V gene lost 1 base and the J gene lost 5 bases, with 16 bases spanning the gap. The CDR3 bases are TGTGCCAGCAGCTTGAGGCCCCTTTCGGGGCACGAGCAGTACTTC. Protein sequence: CASSLRPLSGHEQYF.

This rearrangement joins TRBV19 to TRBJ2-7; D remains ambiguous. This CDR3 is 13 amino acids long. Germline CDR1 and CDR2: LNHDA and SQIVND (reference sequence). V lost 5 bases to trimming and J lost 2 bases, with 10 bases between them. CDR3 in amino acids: CASSLIGAYEQYF. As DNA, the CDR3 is TGTGCCAGTAGTCTGATTGGGGCCTACGAGCAGTACTTC. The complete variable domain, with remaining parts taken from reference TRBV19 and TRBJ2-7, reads DGGITQSPKYLFRKEGQNVTLSCEQNLNHDAMYWYRQDPGQGLRLIYYSQIVNDFQKGDIAEGYSVSREKKESFPLTVTSAQKNPTAFYLCASSLIGAYEQYFGPGTRLTVT.

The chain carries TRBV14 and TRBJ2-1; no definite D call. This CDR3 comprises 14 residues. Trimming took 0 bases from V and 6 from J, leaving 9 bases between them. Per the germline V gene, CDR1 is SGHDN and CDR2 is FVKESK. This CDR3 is CASSQEYSRNEQFF. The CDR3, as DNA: TGTGCCAGCAGCCAAGAATATAGCCGCAATGAGCAGTTCTTC.

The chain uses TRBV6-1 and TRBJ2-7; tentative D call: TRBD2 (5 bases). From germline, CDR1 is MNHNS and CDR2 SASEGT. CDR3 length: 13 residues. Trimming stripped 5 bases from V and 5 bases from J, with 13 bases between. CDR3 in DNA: TGTGCCAGCAGTAGACTAACGCTCCACGAGCAGTACTTC. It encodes CASSRLTLHEQYF.

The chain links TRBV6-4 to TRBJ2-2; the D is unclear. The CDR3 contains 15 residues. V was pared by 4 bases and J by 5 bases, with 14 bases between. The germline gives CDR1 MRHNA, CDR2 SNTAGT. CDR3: CASSADGPRTGELFF. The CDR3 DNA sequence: TGTGCCAGCAGTGCGGACGGACCAAGAACCGGGGAGCTGTTTTTT.

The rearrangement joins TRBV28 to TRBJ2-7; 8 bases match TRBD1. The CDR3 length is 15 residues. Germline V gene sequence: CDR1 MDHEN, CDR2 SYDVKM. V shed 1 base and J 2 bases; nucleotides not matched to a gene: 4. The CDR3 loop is CASSLYTGGTYEQYF. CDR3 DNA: TGTGCCAGCAGTTTATATACAGGGGGAACCTACGAGCAGTACTTC.

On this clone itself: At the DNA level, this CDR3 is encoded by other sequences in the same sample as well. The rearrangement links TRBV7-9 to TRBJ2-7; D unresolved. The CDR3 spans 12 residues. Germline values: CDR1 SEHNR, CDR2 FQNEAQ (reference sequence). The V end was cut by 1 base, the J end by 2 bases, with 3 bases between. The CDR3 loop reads CASSLDAYEQYF. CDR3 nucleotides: TGTGCCAGCAGCTTAGATGCCTACGAGCAGTACTTC.

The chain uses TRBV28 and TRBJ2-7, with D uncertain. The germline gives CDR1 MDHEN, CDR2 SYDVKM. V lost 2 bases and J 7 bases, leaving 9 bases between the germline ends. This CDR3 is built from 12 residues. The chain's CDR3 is CASSLRFFEQYF. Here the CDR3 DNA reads TGTGCCAGCAGTTTACGATTCTTTGAGCAGTACTTC.

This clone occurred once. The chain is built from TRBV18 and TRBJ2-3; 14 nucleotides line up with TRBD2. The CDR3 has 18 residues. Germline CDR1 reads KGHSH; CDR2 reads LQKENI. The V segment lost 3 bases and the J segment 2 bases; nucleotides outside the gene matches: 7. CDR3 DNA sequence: TGTGCCAGCTCACCGTTAGGACTAGCGGGAGGATCCACAGATACGCAGTATTTT. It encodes CASSPLGLAGGSTDTQYF.

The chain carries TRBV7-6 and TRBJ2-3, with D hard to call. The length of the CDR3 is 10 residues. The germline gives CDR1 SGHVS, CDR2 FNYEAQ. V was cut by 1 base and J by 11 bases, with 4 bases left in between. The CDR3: CASSLVRQYF. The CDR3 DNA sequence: TGTGCCAGCAGCTTAGTTAGGCAGTATTTT.

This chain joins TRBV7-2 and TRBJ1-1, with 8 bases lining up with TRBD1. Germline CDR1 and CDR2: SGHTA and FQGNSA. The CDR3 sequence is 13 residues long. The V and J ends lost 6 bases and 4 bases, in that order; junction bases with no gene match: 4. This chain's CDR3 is CASSYRGGTEAFF. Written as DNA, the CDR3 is TGTGCCAGCAGTTACAGGGGGGGCACTGAAGCTTTCTTT.